The 27 T cell receptor beta chains presented below share a single source sample, sequenced in a study of shared clonotypes between healthy human individuals. Clones were read by immunoSEQ multiplex PCR, and TCRdb kept only the in-frame ones, dropping some. Of some 2,000,000 clones in the sample, under 97% were seen once. The specimen sequenced was naive CD4+ T cells sorted from blood. This sample's subset: CD45RA+ positively selected. The origin of the receptors is a man younger than 35 in good health.

The chain is built from TRBV5-1 and TRBJ1-1; the D gene is possibly TRBD1 (6 bases). This CDR3 is 13 amino acids long. V dropped 3 bases and J dropped 4 bases, with 10 bases sitting between them. CDR1 SGHRS and CDR2 YFSETQ come from the germline V gene. The chain's CDR3 is CASSSGQITEAFF. Here the CDR3 DNA reads TGCGCCAGCAGCTCTGGACAGATCACTGAAGCTTTCTTT.

The chain employs TRBV7-3 and TRBJ2-5, with 8 bases that match TRBD1. V dropped 4 bases and J dropped 4; count of bases not matched to a gene: 11. The CDR3 loop spans 16 amino acids. Germline CDR1 reads SGHTA; CDR2 reads FQGTGA. The CDR3 spells CASSSPQGARRETQYF. The CDR3 region has the DNA TGTGCCAGCAGCTCCCCCCAGGGGGCGCGTAGAGAGACCCAGTACTTC.

As concerns this clone: The sample contains more than one DNA sequence encoding this CDR3. The rearrangement joins TRBV6-5 to TRBJ2-7; D is perhaps TRBD1 (5 bases). The CDR3 covers 12 residues. With 2 bases removed from V and 3 bases from J, the gap between germline ends came to 5 bases. Germline V lookup: CDR1 MNHEY, CDR2 SVGAGI. In DNA, the CDR3 is TGTGCCAGCAGTTACGACAGCTACGAGCAGTACTTC. Translation gives CASSYDSYEQYF.

V is TRBV27 and J is TRBJ1-4; TRBD1 matches at 7 bases. The V gene end was trimmed by 5 bases and the J gene end by 3 bases; junction bases not matched to a gene: 6. The germline V gene encodes CDR1 MNHEY and CDR2 SMNVEV (reference sequence). This CDR3 has 15 residues. The CDR3 is CASSARQGANEKLFF. The CDR3 bases are TGTGCCAGCAGTGCCCGACAGGGTGCTAATGAAAAACTGTTTTTT.

The chain joins TRBV4-3 to TRBJ2-1, with D perhaps being TRBD1 or TRBD2 (5 bases each). The CDR3 consists of 15 residues. Trimming removed 1 base at V and 5 bases at J, with 12 bases between. CDR1 and CDR2 from the germline V gene are LGHNA and YSLEER. CDR3 protein: CASSQGLRGDNEQFF. The DNA of the CDR3 is TGCGCCAGCAGCCAAGGTCTACGAGGGGACAATGAGCAGTTCTTC.

This clone was seen more than once but under ten times. This chain joins TRBV5-1 and TRBJ1-6, with D possibly TRBD1 on 5 matching bases. This CDR3 region has 15 residues. Germline CDR1 SGHRS, CDR2 YFSETQ. V was clipped by 1 base and J by 10 bases, with 15 bases between them. CDR3 in amino acids: CASSLWQGYNSPLHF. CDR3 sequence (DNA): TGCGCCAGCAGCTTGTGGCAGGGTTACAACTCACCCCTCCACTTT.

The J gene is TRBJ2-1, the V gene TRBV11-3; 10 nucleotides line up with TRBD2. CDR3 size: 15 residues. Per germline, CDR1 SGHNT and CDR2 YENEEA. Trimming removed 2 bases from V and 7 bases from J; junction bases left unmatched: 5. The CDR3 reads CASSLIAGGRNEQFF. In DNA form, the CDR3 reads TGTGCCAGCAGCTTAATAGCGGGAGGTAGGAATGAGCAGTTCTTC.

V gene TRBV2 combines with J gene TRBJ2-1, with D perhaps matching TRBD1 or TRBD2 (5 bases each). Germline V gene data show CDR1 as SNHLY and CDR2 as FYNNEI. V lost 5 bases to trimming and J lost 15 bases, with 14 bases between them. The CDR3 is 11 amino acids. As DNA, the CDR3 is TGTGCCAGCAGTTTCATCGCAGGGAGGTTCTTC. Protein sequence: CASSFIAGRFF.

This sequence joins TRBV9 and TRBJ2-3; TRBD2 matches 11 bases. This CDR3 is 16 amino acids long. Losses at the gene ends were 2 bases for V and 2 bases for J; bases not matched to a gene: 4. CDR1 and CDR2 (germline): SGDLS, YYNGEE. The chain's CDR3 is CASSVTSGVYTDTQYF. The CDR3 region has the DNA TGTGCCAGCAGCGTGACTAGCGGGGTCTACACAGATACGCAGTATTTT.

This clone has just one count. Other DNA variants within this sample encode the same CDR3. The chain recombines TRBV18 with TRBJ2-2, with TRBD1 identical over 7 bases. The CDR3 has 15 residues. Germline loops: CDR1 KGHSH, CDR2 LQKENI. With V trimmed by 3 bases and J by 1 base, 2 bases remained unmatched. The CDR3 bases are TGTGCCAGCTCACCTCGGACAGGGAACACCGGGGAGCTGTTTTTT. Translation: CASSPRTGNTGELFF.

The chain has TRBV5-1 and TRBJ2-5, with a possible D match to TRBD2 (5 bases). The CDR3 contains 13 residues. With 3 bases removed from V and 4 bases from J, the gap between germline ends came to 10 bases. In germline, CDR1 is SGHRS, CDR2 YFSETQ. CDR3 DNA sequence: TGCGCCAGCAGCTCCTTTGAGGGAGAGACCCAGTACTTC. It yields the protein CASSSFEGETQYF.

The chain carries TRBV5-6 and TRBJ2-5, with D possibly called TRBD1 or TRBD2 (6 bases each). Germline CDR1 reads SGHDT; CDR2 reads YYEEEE. V was clipped by 5 bases and J by 5 bases, with 13 bases between them. CDR3 size: 13 residues. Written as DNA, the CDR3 is TGTGCCAGCAGACCTCAGGGGAGGGAGACCCAGTACTTC. Translated: CASRPQGRETQYF.

The rearrangement uses TRBV7-9 and TRBJ2-7, with D perhaps matching TRBD2 (6 bases). The CDR3 has 15 residues. V was trimmed by 5 bases and J by 1 base, leaving 15 bases between them. CDR1 is SEHNR and CDR2 is FQNEAQ in the germline V gene (reference sequence). CDR3 sequence: CASSGGAGRSYEQYF. In nucleotides, the CDR3 is TGTGCCAGCAGCGGAGGGGCAGGGCGGTCCTACGAGCAGTACTTC.

This rearrangement joins TRBV2 to TRBJ2-3; 7 positions agree with TRBD2. J gave up 2 bases and V 6 bases, and 2 bases lay outside the gene matches. The CDR3 has 13 amino acids. Germline V CDR1 and CDR2: SNHLY, FYNNEI. The CDR3 reads CASRGGNTDTQYF. CDR3 nucleotides: TGTGCCAGCAGGGGGGGGAACACAGATACGCAGTATTTT.

The V call is TRBV18, the J call TRBJ2-7; D unclear. CDR1 is KGHSH, CDR2 LQKENI, per germline. The CDR3 has 15 amino acids. Between the trimmed V and J ends, which lost 0 bases and 0 bases, there was a span of 9 bases. The CDR3 protein is CASSPPAATSYEQYF. CDR3 coding DNA: TGTGCCAGCTCACCACCGGCAGCCACCTCCTACGAGCAGTACTTC.

The chain combines TRBV6-4 with TRBJ2-7, with 10 positions matching TRBD2. Germline V gives CDR1 MRHNA, CDR2 SNTAGT. The CDR3 extends over 15 amino acids. V shed 1 base and J 4 bases; nucleotides not matched to a gene: 4. CDR3 amino acids: CASSDWLAGEYEQYF. DNA of the CDR3: TGTGCCAGCAGTGACTGGCTAGCGGGAGAGTACGAGCAGTACTTC.

This rearrangement joins TRBV5-4 to TRBJ2-7; 12 bases map to TRBD1. CDR1 SGHNT and CDR2 YYREEE come from the germline V gene (reference sequence). V shed 5 bases, J shed 6 bases, and the junction held 6 bases outside the gene matches. The CDR3 sequence is 14 residues long. The CDR3 coding sequence is TGTGCCAGCAGATCGGGACAGGGGGCTAGCGAGCAGTACTTC. It codes for CASRSGQGASEQYF.

This sequence joins TRBV9 and TRBJ2-7, with 9 positions matching TRBD1. The CDR3 extends over 16 amino acids. V shed 3 bases, J shed 4 bases, and the junction held 11 bases outside the gene matches. CDR1 is SGDLS, CDR2 YYNGEE, per germline. As DNA, the CDR3 is TGTGCCAGCAGCGCCGTAGGACAGGGGACAGAATACGAGCAGTACTTC. Translating gives CASSAVGQGTEYEQYF.

V gene TRBV10-1 combines with J gene TRBJ1-1, with D hard to call. CDR1 WNHNN and CDR2 SYGVQD come from the germline V gene (reference sequence). This CDR3 has 13 residues. Trimming took 5 bases from V and 3 from J, leaving 10 bases between them. As DNA, the CDR3 is TGCGCCAGCAGTTCTACATCTGACACTGAAGCTTTCTTT. Encoded protein: CASSSTSDTEAFF.

This clone was recorded only once. The CDR3 sequence: CASSLHVADSGKFF. The DNA for the CDR3 is TGTGCCAGCAGCCTACACGTCGCGGACTCGGGGAAGTTCTTC. The rearrangement joins TRBV7-2 to TRBJ2-1, with D possibly TRBD2 on 5 matching bases. With 5 bases removed from V and 14 bases from J, the gap between germline ends came to 22 bases. The CDR3 loop spans 14 amino acids. The germline V gene encodes CDR1 SGHTA and CDR2 FQGNSA.

About this clone: This specimen includes other DNA sequences encoding the same CDR3. This chain links TRBV2 with TRBJ2-5, with unresolved D. Germline CDR1 reads SNHLY; CDR2 reads FYNNEI. Trimming stripped 6 bases from V and 2 bases from J, with 7 bases between. The length of the CDR3 is 12 residues. In DNA form, the CDR3 reads TGTGCCAGCAGGGGGAATCAAGAGACCCAGTACTTC. Its protein product is CASRGNQETQYF.

The chain links TRBV7-2 to TRBJ2-3; D is ambiguous. Trimming left V 5 bases short and J 4 bases short, with 10 bases between. Germline V gene sequence: CDR1 SGHTA, CDR2 FQGNSA. This CDR3 comprises 13 residues. CDR3 bases: TGTGCCAGCAGCCCCGGTGCCGCAGATACGCAGTATTTT. Amino acid sequence: CASSPGAADTQYF.

The chain has TRBV5-1 and TRBJ2-5, with 8 bases identical to TRBD1. CDR1 is SGHRS, CDR2 YFSETQ, per germline. The V and J ends lost 3 bases and 5 bases, in that order; junction bases with no gene match: 12. This CDR3 has 16 residues. In DNA, the CDR3 is TGCGCCAGCAGCTCCCCCACTCCAGGGGGCGGGGAGACCCAGTACTTC. Encoded protein: CASSSPTPGGGETQYF.

The chain carries TRBV7-9 and TRBJ1-2; D is undetermined. This CDR3 has 15 amino acids. Germline CDR1 reads SEHNR; CDR2 reads FQNEAQ (reference sequence). Deletions cut 4 bases from V and 3 bases from J, with 15 bases between. CDR3 sequence reads: CASSSPLGYYYGYTF. The CDR3 DNA reads TGTGCCAGCAGCTCCCCCTTAGGGTACTACTATGGCTACACCTTC.

The rearrangement links TRBV2 to TRBJ1-1, with D hard to call. V lost 4 bases, J lost 7 bases, and 7 bases lay in between. Germline CDR1 reads SNHLY; CDR2 reads FYNNEI. The CDR3 consists of 11 residues. As DNA, the CDR3 is TGTGCCAGCAGTGTTAAGGATGAAGCTTTCTTT. The encoded protein is CASSVKDEAFF.

V usage is TRBV28 and J usage is TRBJ1-2; D is ambiguous. Germline V CDR1 and CDR2: MDHEN, SYDVKM. V lost 0 bases and J lost 0, with 8 bases in between. This CDR3 region has 15 residues. This CDR3 reads CASSLWAEANYGYTF. In nucleotides, the CDR3 is TGTGCCAGCAGTTTATGGGCTGAAGCTAACTATGGCTACACCTTC.

This chain uses TRBV6-1 with TRBJ2-3, with 10 nucleotides matching TRBD1. The trim removed 5 bases at V and 4 bases at J, leaving 3 bases unmatched. The CDR3 contains 14 residues. The germline gives CDR1 MNHNS, CDR2 SASEGT. The CDR3 loop reads CASSSDRGADTQYF. The DNA of the CDR3 is TGTGCCAGCAGTTCGGACAGGGGGGCAGATACGCAGTATTTT.